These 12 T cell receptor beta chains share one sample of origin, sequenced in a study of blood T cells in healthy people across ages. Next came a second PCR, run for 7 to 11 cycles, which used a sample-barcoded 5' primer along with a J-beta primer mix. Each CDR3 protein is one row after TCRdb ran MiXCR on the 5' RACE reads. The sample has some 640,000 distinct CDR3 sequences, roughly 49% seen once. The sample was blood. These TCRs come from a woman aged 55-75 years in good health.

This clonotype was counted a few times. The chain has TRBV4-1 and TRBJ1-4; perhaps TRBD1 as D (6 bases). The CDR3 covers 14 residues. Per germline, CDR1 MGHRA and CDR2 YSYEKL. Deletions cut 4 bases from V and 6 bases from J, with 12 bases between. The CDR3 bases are TGCGCCAGCAGCCCCCATAGGGGGGATGAAAAACTGTTTTTT. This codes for CASSPHRGDEKLFF.

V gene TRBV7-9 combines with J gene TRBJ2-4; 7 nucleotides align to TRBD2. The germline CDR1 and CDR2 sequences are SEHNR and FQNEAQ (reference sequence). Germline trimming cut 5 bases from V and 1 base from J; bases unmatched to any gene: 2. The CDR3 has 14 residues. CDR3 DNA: TGTGCCAGCAGCCCGACTAGCGCCAAAAACATTCAGTACTTC. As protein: CASSPTSAKNIQYF.

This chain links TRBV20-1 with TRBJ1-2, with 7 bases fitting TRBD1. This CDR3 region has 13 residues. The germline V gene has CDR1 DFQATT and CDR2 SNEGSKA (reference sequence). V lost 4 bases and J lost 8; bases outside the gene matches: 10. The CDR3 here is CSAIQGLSGGYTF. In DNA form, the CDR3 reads TGCAGTGCTATACAGGGGCTTTCTGGGGGCTACACCTTC.

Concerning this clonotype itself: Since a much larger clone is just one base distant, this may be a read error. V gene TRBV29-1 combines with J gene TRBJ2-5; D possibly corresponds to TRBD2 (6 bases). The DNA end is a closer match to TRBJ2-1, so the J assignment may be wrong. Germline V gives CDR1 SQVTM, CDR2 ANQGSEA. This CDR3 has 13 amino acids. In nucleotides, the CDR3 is TGCAGCGTTGCCCGGGACTCACAAGAGACCCAGTTCTTC. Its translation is CSVARDSQETQFF.

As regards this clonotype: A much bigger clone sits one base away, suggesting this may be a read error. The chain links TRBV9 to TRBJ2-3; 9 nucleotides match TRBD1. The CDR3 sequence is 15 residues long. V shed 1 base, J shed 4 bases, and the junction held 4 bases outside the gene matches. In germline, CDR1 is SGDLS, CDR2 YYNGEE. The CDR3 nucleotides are TGTGCCAGCAGCGTAAGGGGACAGGGAGCAGATACGCAGTATTTT. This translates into CASSVRGQGADTQYF.

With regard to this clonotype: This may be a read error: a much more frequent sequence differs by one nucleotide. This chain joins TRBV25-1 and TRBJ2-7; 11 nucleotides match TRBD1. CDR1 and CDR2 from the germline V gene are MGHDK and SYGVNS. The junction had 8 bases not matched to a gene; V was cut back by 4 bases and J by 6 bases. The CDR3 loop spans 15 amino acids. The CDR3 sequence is CASSAPGTGGCEQYF. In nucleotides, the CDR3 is TGTGCCAGCAGTGCACCCGGGACAGGGGGTTGCGAGCAGTACTTC.

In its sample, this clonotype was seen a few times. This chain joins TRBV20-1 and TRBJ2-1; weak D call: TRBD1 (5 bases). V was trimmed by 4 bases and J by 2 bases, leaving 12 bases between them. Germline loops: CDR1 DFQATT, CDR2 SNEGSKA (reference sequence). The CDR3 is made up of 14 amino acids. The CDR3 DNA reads TGCAGTGCTACAGGGCCCCCGACCTACAATGAGCAGTTCTTC. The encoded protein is CSATGPPTYNEQFF.

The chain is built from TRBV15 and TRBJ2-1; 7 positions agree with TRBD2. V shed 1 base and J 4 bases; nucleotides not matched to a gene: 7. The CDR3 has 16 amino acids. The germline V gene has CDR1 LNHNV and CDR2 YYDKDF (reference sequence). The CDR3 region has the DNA TGTGCCACCAGCAGAGTTGGGAGGGCCAGGTACAATGAGCAGTTCTTC. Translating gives CATSRVGRARYNEQFF.

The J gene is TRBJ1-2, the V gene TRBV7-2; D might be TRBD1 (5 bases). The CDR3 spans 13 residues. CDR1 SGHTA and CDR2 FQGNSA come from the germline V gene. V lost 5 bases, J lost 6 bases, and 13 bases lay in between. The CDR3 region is CASSPEQVHGYTF. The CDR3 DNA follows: TGTGCCAGCAGCCCCGAACAGGTCCATGGCTACACCTTC.

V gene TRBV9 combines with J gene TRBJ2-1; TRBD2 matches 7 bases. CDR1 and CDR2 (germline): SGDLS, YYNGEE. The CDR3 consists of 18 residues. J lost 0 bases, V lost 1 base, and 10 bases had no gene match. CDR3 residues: CASSVSTSAISSYNEQFF. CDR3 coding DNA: TGTGCCAGCAGCGTAAGTACTAGCGCAATCAGCTCCTACAATGAGCAGTTCTTC.

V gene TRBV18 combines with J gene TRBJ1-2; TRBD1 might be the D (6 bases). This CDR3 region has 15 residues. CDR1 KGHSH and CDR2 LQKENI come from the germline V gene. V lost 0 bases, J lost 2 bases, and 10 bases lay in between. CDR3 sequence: CASSPPARGNYGYTF. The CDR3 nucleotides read TGTGCCAGCTCACCACCTGCCAGGGGAAACTATGGCTACACCTTC.

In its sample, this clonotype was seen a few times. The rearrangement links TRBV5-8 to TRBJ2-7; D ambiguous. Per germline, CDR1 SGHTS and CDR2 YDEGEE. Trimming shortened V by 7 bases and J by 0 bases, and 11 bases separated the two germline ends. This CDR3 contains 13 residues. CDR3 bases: TGTGCCAGCCGCCTGAGGAGCTCCTACGAGCAGTACTTC. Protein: CASRLRSSYEQYF. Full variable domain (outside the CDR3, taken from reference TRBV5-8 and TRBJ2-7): EAGVTQSPTHLIKTRGQQATLRCSPISGHTSVYWYQQALGLGLQFLLWYDEGEERNRGNFPPRFSGRQFPNYSSELNVNALELEDSALYLCASRLRSSYEQYFGPGTRLTVT.